This entry lists 23 T cell receptor beta chains sequenced from one sample in a study of blood T cell repertoires in COVID-19. The data were produced by immunoSEQ multiplex PCR, yet TCRdb's version contains in-frame clones alone and is incomplete. The sample yields a few hundred thousand clones, about 80% seen once. The sample taken for sequencing was peripheral blood. The source is a person in their 70s with COVID-19, enrolled during active disease.

The J gene is TRBJ1-1, the V gene TRBV2; TRBD1 agrees at 8 bases. The CDR3 is made up of 15 amino acids. Trimming at V came to 2 bases and at J to 6 bases, leaving 8 bases not matched to a gene. The germline CDR1 and CDR2 sequences are SNHLY and FYNNEI. This CDR3 is CASSEKTGVTAEAFF. The CDR3 region has the DNA TGTGCCAGCAGTGAAAAGACAGGGGTGACGGCTGAAGCTTTCTTT.

This chain links TRBV24-1 with TRBJ1-2; TRBD1 matches 11 bases. CDR1 and CDR2 from the germline V gene are KGHDR and SFDVKD. V lost 7 bases, J lost 7 bases, and 4 bases stayed unmatched. This CDR3 is built from 13 residues. In nucleotides, the CDR3 is TGTGCCACCAGCTCGGACAGGGGGCTTGGCTACACCTTC. It translates to CATSSDRGLGYTF.

The chain couples TRBV3-1 (or the pseudogene TRBV3-2) to TRBJ2-2; 11 bases are shared with TRBD2. The germline V gene has CDR1 LGHDT and CDR2 YNNKEL (reference sequence). V lost 3 bases, J lost 4 bases, and 13 bases stayed unmatched. The CDR3 totals 19 residues. For the CDR3, the DNA is TGTGCCAGCAGCCACCCCGTAGCGGGGGGGCACCTCACCACCGGGGAGCTGTTTTTT. Residues: CASSHPVAGGHLTTGELFF.

The gene calls are TRBV4-3 and TRBJ2-7, with D tentatively TRBD2 (7 bases). CDR1 is LGHNA, CDR2 YSLEER, per germline. The V end was cut by 0 bases, the J end by 6 bases, with 18 bases between. The CDR3 is 16 amino acids. The CDR3 DNA follows: TGCGCCAGCAGCCAAGATGGGGGGGCCCCGGTCTCCGAGCAGTACTTC. This encodes CASSQDGGAPVSEQYF.

The rearrangement links TRBV9 to TRBJ2-7, with 10 nucleotides matching TRBD2. Losses at the gene ends were 4 bases for V and 5 bases for J; bases not matched to a gene: 6. CDR3 size: 14 residues. Germline CDR1 and CDR2: SGDLS and YYNGEE. In DNA, the CDR3 is TGTGCCAGCAGCCTAGGGACTAGCGTCCACGAGCAGTACTTC. Residues: CASSLGTSVHEQYF.

CDR3 DNA: TGCGCCAGCAGCTCCCGGCCATGGGTCGAGTACTGGATGGACTTGCCCCAGCATTTT. It yields the protein CASSSRPWVEYWMDLPQHF. The rearrangement uses TRBV5-1 and TRBJ1-5; D is ambiguous. Germline V gives CDR1 SGHRS, CDR2 YFSETQ. V shed 3 bases and J shed 9 bases, with 31 bases lying between them. The CDR3 spans 19 residues. The full variable domain, completed using reference TRBV5-1 and TRBJ1-5, is KAGVTQTPRYLIKTRGQQVTLSCSPISGHRSVSWYQQTPGQGLQFLFEYFSETQRNKGNFPGRFSGRQFSNSRSEMNVSTLELGDSALYLCASSSRPWVEYWMDLPQHFGDGTRLSIL.

The chain recombines TRBV6-5 with TRBJ1-1, with TRBD1 as a possible D gene (6 bases). This CDR3 comprises 15 residues. Deletions cut 2 bases from V and 1 base from J, with 11 bases between. Germline CDR1 is MNHEY and CDR2 is SVGAGI. The CDR3 is CASSYGAQGNTEAFF. The CDR3 DNA reads TGTGCCAGCAGTTACGGGGCACAGGGGAACACTGAAGCTTTCTTT.

The V call is TRBV5-4, the J call TRBJ2-1, with 10 positions matching TRBD2. This CDR3 has 14 amino acids. V shed 1 base and J 10 bases; nucleotides not matched to a gene: 5. Germline CDR1 is SGHNT and CDR2 is YYREEE (reference sequence). The CDR3 protein is CASSLKSGGDEQFF. The CDR3 DNA follows: TGTGCCAGCAGCTTGAAAAGCGGGGGGGACGAGCAGTTCTTC.

This clone was observed a handful of times. The J gene is TRBJ1-1, the V gene TRBV5-1, with D unresolved. Deletions cut 0 bases from V and 1 base from J, with 4 bases between. CDR3 length equals 13 residues. The germline gives CDR1 SGHRS, CDR2 YFSETQ. DNA for the CDR3: TGCGCCAGCAGCTTGGTATCGAACACTGAAGCTTTCTTT. Protein: CASSLVSNTEAFF.

The chain combines TRBV20-1 with TRBJ2-3; 8 nucleotides match TRBD2. Germline V gives CDR1 DFQATT, CDR2 SNEGSKA (reference sequence). The ends lost 3 bases at V and 9 bases at J; junction bases unmatched: 5. The CDR3 consists of 12 residues. CDR3 residues: CSASIASGTQYF. The CDR3 DNA reads as TGCAGTGCTAGTATCGCTAGCGGGACGCAGTATTTT.

The J gene is TRBJ2-7, the V gene TRBV4-3; tentatively, D is TRBD1 (6 bases). Trimming removed 0 bases from V and 3 bases from J, with 21 bases in between. From germline, CDR1 is LGHNA and CDR2 YSLEER. CDR3 size: 18 residues. The CDR3: CASSQEISTGFYSYEQYF. The CDR3 coding sequence is TGCGCCAGCAGCCAAGAGATTTCGACAGGCTTCTATAGCTACGAGCAGTACTTC.

The CDR3 coding sequence is TGTGCCAGCAGTCTATATCCAGGGGAAAGCTATGGCTACACCTTC. Protein sequence: CASSLYPGESYGYTF. The gene calls are TRBV6-2 or TRBV6-3 and TRBJ1-2; tentative D call: TRBD1 (6 bases). Trimming took off 5 bases at V and 4 bases at J, with 17 bases between the two ends. The CDR3 is made up of 15 amino acids. CDR1 MNHEY and CDR2 SVGEGT come from the germline V gene.

CDR3 nucleotides: TGTGCCAGCAGTTTACGACCGACTGCAACTAATGAAAAACTGTTTTTT. Its translation is CASSLRPTATNEKLFF. The rearrangement joins TRBV27 to TRBJ1-4; D unresolved. CDR1 is MNHEY, CDR2 SMNVEV, per germline (reference sequence). The CDR3 loop spans 16 amino acids. Trimming took off 2 bases at V and 0 bases at J, with 10 bases between the two ends. The full variable domain, in which reference TRBV27 and TRBJ1-4 provide the parts outside the CDR3, is EAQVTQNPRYLITVTGKKLTVTCSQNMNHEYMSWYRQDPGLGLRQIYYSMNVEVTDKGDVPEGYKVSRKEKRNFPLILESPSPNQTSLYFCASSLRPTATNEKLFFGSGTQLSVL.

This chain connects TRBV14 to TRBJ2-2; tentative D call: TRBD2 (6 bases). CDR1 SGHDN and CDR2 FVKESK come from the germline V gene. This CDR3 contains 14 residues. V was cut by 8 bases and J by 0 bases, with 10 bases left in between. CDR3 DNA: TGTGCCAGCGGCGGCGGGACGAACACCGGGGAGCTGTTTTTT. This codes for CASGGGTNTGELFF.

This clone was found once. The rearrangement uses TRBV11-2 and TRBJ1-1; no definite D call. V was clipped by 1 base and J by 4 bases, with 7 bases between them. Germline values: CDR1 SGHAT, CDR2 FQNNGV. The CDR3 covers 13 residues. The CDR3 region is CASSLGSGTEAFF. CDR3 sequence (DNA): TGTGCCAGCAGCTTAGGGTCCGGCACTGAAGCTTTCTTT.

The chain carries TRBV3-1 (or the pseudogene TRBV3-2) and TRBJ1-2, with TRBD1 matching over 8 bases. The V gene's germline CDR1 is LGHDT and CDR2 YNNKEL (reference sequence). Trimming cost V 1 base and J 13 bases; bases outside gene matches: 5. The CDR3 spans 12 residues. The DNA for the CDR3 is TGTGCCAGCAGCCAAGTCGACAGGGGCACCACCTTC. It is translated as CASSQVDRGTTF.

The chain joins TRBV12-3 or TRBV12-4 to TRBJ1-6; TRBD1 might be the D (6 bases). The CDR3 totals 13 residues. V dropped 7 bases and J dropped 9 bases, with 13 bases sitting between them. Here the CDR3 DNA reads TGTGCCAGCACCCTGGGGGGGCTTTCACCCCTCCACTTT. Amino acid sequence: CASTLGGLSPLHF.

The chain employs TRBV6-1 and TRBJ2-1; tentatively, D is TRBD2 (6 bases). Trimming took 2 bases from V and 2 from J, leaving 13 bases between them. This CDR3 is built from 16 residues. CDR1 MNHNS and CDR2 SASEGT come from the germline V gene. CDR3 sequence: CASSEFSGNTYNEQFF. The CDR3 DNA follows: TGTGCCAGCAGTGAATTTAGCGGCAATACCTACAATGAGCAGTTCTTC.

This clone has a single count. The chain is built from TRBV27 and TRBJ2-3; 8 positions agree with TRBD2. This CDR3 has 14 residues. Trimming took 8 bases from V and 10 from J; bases not matched to a gene: 14. From germline, CDR1 is MNHEY and CDR2 SMNVEV (reference sequence). CDR3 loop: CASRSGTGGSAQYF. The CDR3 region has the DNA TGTGCCAGCCGTAGCGGGACGGGAGGGTCTGCGCAGTATTTT.

This clone was recorded only once. This chain links TRBV27 with TRBJ2-4; a possible D gene is TRBD2 (6 bases). Germline values: CDR1 MNHEY, CDR2 SMNVEV (reference sequence). V was clipped by 2 bases and J by 0 bases, with 8 bases between them. The CDR3 has 15 amino acids. DNA of the CDR3: TGTGCCAGCAGTTTAAACGGGGGAGCCAAAAACATTCAGTACTTC. Translation: CASSLNGGAKNIQYF.

This sequence joins TRBV28 and TRBJ1-2; unclear D gene. Germline CDR1 reads MDHEN; CDR2 reads SYDVKM. CDR3 length: 16 amino acids. With 1 base removed from V and 6 bases from J, the gap between germline ends came to 18 bases. CDR3 DNA sequence: TGTGCCAGCAGTTTATACCCTCCGGGGAAAAATCATGGCTACACCTTC. Its protein is CASSLYPPGKNHGYTF.

The rearrangement joins TRBV6-2 or TRBV6-3 to TRBJ1-2; 7 bases align to TRBD1. V lost 6 bases to trimming and J lost 5 bases; unmatched junction nucleotides: 9. The CDR3 sequence is 14 residues long. CDR1 MNHEY and CDR2 SVGEGT come from the germline V gene. CDR3 amino acids: CASSIRRQGYGYTF. The CDR3 nucleotides are TGTGCCAGCAGCATAAGGCGACAGGGATATGGCTACACCTTC.

J is TRBJ2-5 and V is TRBV6-1; tentative D call: TRBD2 (5 bases). In germline, CDR1 is MNHNS, CDR2 SASEGT. Trimming took 1 base from V and 5 from J, leaving 11 bases between them. The CDR3 loop spans 14 amino acids. The CDR3 DNA reads as TGTGCCAGCAGTGAAGGTGGGAGTGGTGAGACCCAGTACTTC. As protein: CASSEGGSGETQYF.